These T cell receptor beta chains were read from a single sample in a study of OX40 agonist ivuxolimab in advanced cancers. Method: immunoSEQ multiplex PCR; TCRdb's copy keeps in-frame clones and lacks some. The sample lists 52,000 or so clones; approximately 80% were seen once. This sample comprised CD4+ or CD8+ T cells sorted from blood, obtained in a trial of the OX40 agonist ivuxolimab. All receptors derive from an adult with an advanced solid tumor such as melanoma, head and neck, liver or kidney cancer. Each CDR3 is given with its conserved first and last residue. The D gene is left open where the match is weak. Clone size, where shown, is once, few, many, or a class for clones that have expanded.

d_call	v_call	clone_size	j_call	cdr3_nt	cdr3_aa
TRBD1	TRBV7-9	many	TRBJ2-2	TGTGCCAGCAGGACAGGGGGGACCGGGGAGCTGTTTTTT	CASRTGGTGELFF
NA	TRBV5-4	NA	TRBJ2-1	TGTGCCAGCAGCTTGGAAAACATTGGTGAGCAGTTCTTC	CASSLENIGEQFF
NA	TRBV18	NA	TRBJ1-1	TGTGCCAGCTCACGAGCAGGGGAGAACACTGAAGCTTTCTTT	CASSRAGENTEAFF
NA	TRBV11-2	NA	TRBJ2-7	TGTGCCAGCAGCCCACCGGGACCGCCCTACGAGCAGTACTTC	CASSPPGPPYEQYF
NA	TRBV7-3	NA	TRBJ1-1	TGTGCCAGCAGCTTATGGCGGGGGACTGAAGCTTTCTTT	CASSLWRGTEAFF
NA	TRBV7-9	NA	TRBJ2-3	TGTGCCAGCAGCTTTGGCGGAGACCGCACAGATACGCAGTATTTT	CASSFGGDRTDTQYF
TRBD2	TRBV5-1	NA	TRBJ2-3	TGCGCCAGCAGCCTCGTCGGGATAGCGGGAGTAGATACGCAGTATTTT	CASSLVGIAGVDTQYF
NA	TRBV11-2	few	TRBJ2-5	TGTGCCAGCAGCGCCTGGGACACTAAGACCCAGTACTTC	CASSAWDTKTQYF
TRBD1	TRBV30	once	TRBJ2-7	TGTGCCTGGAGCGCCGGGACAGGGACTACACGGACCTACGAGCAGTACTTC	CAWSAGTGTTRTYEQYF
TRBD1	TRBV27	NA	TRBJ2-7	TGTGCCAGCAGTTGGACAGGGTCGGCCTACGAGCAGTACTTC	CASSWTGSAYEQYF
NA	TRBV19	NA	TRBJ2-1	TGTGCCAGTAGTATACCCAGGGTCTCGGGTGAGCAGTTCTTC	CASSIPRVSGEQFF
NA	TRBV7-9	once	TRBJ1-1	TGTGCCAGCAGCGACCGGAGAGGGGTAGTGAACACTGAAGCTTTCTTT	CASSDRRGVVNTEAFF
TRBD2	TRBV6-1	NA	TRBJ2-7	TGTGCCAGTGGGACTAGCGAGATGGTGCAGTACTTC	CASGTSEMVQYF
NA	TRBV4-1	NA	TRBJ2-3	TGCGCCAGCAGCCAAGTAGCGATCACAGATACGCAGTATTTT	CASSQVAITDTQYF
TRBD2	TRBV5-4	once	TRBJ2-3	TGTGCCAGCAGCCTCCGAATAGCGGGGCCAGATACGCAGTATTTT	CASSLRIAGPDTQYF
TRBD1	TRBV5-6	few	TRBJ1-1	TGTGCCAGCACCCTACAGGGGGACACTGAAGCTTTCTTT	CASTLQGDTEAFF
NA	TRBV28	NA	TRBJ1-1	TGTGCCAGCAGTTTTAGCGGGCGCGGCACTGAAGCTTTCTTT	CASSFSGRGTEAFF
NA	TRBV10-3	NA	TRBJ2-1	TGTGCCATCAGGCCCGGGCTAGCGCCCTACAATGAGCAGTTCTTC	CAIRPGLAPYNEQFF
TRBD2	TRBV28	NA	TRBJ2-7	TGTGCCAGCAGTTTTTGGGCGGGAGTGGTAGGCGAGCAGTACTTC	CASSFWAGVVGEQYF
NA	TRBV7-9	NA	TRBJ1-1	TGCGCCAGCAGCCAAGAGGGGATGAGGGACACTGAAGCTTTCTTT	CASSQEGMRDTEAFF
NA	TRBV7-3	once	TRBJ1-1	TGTGCCAGCAGCTTAATGGAGGACACTGAAGCTTTCTTT	CASSLMEDTEAFF
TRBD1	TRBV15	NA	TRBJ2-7	TGTGCCACCAGCAGGGCAAACCCGGGACAGGGCTTGGGTTTGGTTTACGAGCAGTACTTC	CATSRANPGQGLGLVYEQYF
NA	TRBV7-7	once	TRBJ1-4	TGTGCCAGCAGCTCCTTCAGCCCACCCGGAGTGTTTTTT	CASSSFSPPGVFF
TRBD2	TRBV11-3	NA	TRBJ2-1	TGTGCCAGCAGCTTAGTCGGGACTAGCGGGGTCTCCTACAATGAGCAGTTCTTC	CASSLVGTSGVSYNEQFF
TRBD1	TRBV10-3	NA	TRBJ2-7	TGTGCCATCAGGGGAGGGACAGGGGAGCAGTACTTC	CAIRGGTGEQYF
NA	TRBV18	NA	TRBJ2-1	TGTGCCAGCTCACGTCAATACAATGAGCAGTTCTTC	CASSRQYNEQFF
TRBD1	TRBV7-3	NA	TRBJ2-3	TGTGCCAGCAGCTTCGGACAGGGGGATACGCAGTATTTT	CASSFGQGDTQYF
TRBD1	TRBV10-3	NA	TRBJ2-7	TGTGCCATCAGTGAGCGGCAGGGGGCCTACGAGCAGTACTTC	CAISERQGAYEQYF
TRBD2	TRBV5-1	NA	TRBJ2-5	TGCGCCAGCAGCTTGGTGGCTAGCGGGAGGCCCGGGGAGACCCAGTACTTC	CASSLVASGRPGETQYF
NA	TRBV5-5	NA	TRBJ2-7	TGTGCCAGCAGCTCAACTATTCGGGCAGGTCGCGAGCAGTACTTC	CASSSTIRAGREQYF
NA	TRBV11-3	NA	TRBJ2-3	TGTGCCAGCAGCTCTTACCGGAGCACAGATACGCAGTATTTT	CASSSYRSTDTQYF
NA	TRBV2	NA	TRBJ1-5	TGTGCCAGCAGTGAAATCAGAAGTGGCAATCAGCCCCAGCATTTT	CASSEIRSGNQPQHF
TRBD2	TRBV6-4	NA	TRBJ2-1	TGTGCCAGCAGTGAACTACTAGCGGGAGTGGGTGAGCAGTTCTTC	CASSELLAGVGEQFF
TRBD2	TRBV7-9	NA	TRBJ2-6	TGTGCCAGCAGCATACCGGGACTAGCGGGGGACTCTGGGGCCAACGTCCTGACTTTC	CASSIPGLAGDSGANVLTF
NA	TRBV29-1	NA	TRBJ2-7	TGCAGCGTTGGGGGATTAAGCCTGGGTTACGAGCAGTACTTC	CSVGGLSLGYEQYF
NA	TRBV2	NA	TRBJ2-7	TGTGCCAGCAGTGAAGCGTCCAACTCCTACGAGCAGTACTTC	CASSEASNSYEQYF
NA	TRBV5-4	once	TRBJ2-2	TGTGCCAGCAGCTTGGCAGGGGTGTTCACCGGGGAGCTGTTTTTT	CASSLAGVFTGELFF
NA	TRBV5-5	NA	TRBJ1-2	TGTGCCAGCACCCCCGTCCCCGGGACGGGAGCCTATGGCTACACCTTC	CASTPVPGTGAYGYTF
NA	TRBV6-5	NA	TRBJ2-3	TGTGCCAGCAGACCATCGTATGCCGCGGATACGCAGTATTTT	CASRPSYAADTQYF
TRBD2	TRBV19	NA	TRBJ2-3	TGTGCCAGTAGTATAGGGGGGACTAGCGGGTCCTACCGGGATACGCAGTATTTT	CASSIGGTSGSYRDTQYF
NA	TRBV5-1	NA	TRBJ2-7	TGCGCCAGCAGCTTGCGCGGGACAAGTTACGAGCAGTACTTC	CASSLRGTSYEQYF
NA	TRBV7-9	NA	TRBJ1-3	TGTGCCAGCAGCTTCTCTGGAAACACCATATATTTT	CASSFSGNTIYF
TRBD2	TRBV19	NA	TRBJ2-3	TGTGCCAGTAGTATCTTGACTAGCGGGGGAGATACGCAGTATTTT	CASSILTSGGDTQYF
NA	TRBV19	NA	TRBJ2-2	TGTGCCAGTAGTATAAGGGGCGGCGGGAACACCGGGGAGCTGTTTTTT	CASSIRGGGNTGELFF
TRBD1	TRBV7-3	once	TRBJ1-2	TGTGCCAGCAGCCCAGGACAGGGGGCCTATGGCTACACCTTC	CASSPGQGAYGYTF
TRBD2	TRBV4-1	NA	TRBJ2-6	TGCGCCAGCAGCCGCTATATGCCGGGACTAGGGATCGTCCTGACTTTC	CASSRYMPGLGIVLTF
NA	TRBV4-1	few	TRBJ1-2	TGCGCCAGCAGCCACGATAACTATGGCTACACCTTC	CASSHDNYGYTF
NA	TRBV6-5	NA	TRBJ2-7	TGTGCCAGCAGTTACTTAGAGGGAGGAGGCTACGAGCAGTACTTC	CASSYLEGGGYEQYF
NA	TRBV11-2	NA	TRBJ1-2	TGCGCCAGCAGCCAAGCCCATGGACCGAACTATGGCTACACCTTC	CASSQAHGPNYGYTF
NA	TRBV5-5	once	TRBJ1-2	TGTGCCAGCAGCTTGGGGGCCGTTAACTATGGCTACACCTTC	CASSLGAVNYGYTF